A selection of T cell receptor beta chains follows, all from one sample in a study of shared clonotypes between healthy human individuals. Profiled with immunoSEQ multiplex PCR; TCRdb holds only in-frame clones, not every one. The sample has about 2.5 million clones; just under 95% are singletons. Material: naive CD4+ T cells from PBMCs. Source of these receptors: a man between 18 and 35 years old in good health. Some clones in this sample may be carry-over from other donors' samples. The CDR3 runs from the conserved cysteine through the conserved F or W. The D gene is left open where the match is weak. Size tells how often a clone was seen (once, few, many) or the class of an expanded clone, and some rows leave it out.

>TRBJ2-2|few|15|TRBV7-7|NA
CASSPRERNTGELFF
TGTGCCAGCAGCCCCAGGGAGCGCAACACCGGGGAGCTGTTTTTT
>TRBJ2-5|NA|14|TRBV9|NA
CASSVATGMETQYF
TGTGCCAGCAGCGTAGCTACAGGAATGGAGACCCAGTACTTC
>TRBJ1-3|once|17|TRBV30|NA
CAWRNGLAGVSGNTIYF
TGTGCCTGGAGGAACGGGCTAGCTGGGGTCTCTGGAAACACCATATATTTT
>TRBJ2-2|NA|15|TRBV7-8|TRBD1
CASRQGTGWSGELFF
TGTGCCAGCAGACAAGGGACAGGGTGGTCCGGGGAGCTGTTTTTT
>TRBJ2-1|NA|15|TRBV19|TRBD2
CASSPLAGMGNEQFF
TGTGCCAGTAGCCCCCTAGCGGGAATGGGCAATGAGCAGTTCTTC
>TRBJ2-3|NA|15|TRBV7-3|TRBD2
CASSKRTSGVDTQYF
TGTGCCAGCAGCAAACGGACTAGCGGGGTCGATACGCAGTATTTT
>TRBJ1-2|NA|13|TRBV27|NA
CASSPASHYGYTF
TGTGCCAGCAGTCCGGCTAGTCACTATGGCTACACCTTC
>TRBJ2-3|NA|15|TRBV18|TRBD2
CASSPLAGDTDTQYF
TGTGCCAGCTCACCACTAGCGGGAGACACAGATACGCAGTATTTT
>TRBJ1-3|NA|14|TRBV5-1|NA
CASSLEGSGNTIYF
TGCGCCAGCAGCTTGGAAGGTTCTGGAAACACCATATATTTT
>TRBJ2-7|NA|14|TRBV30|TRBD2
CAWSQSGRHYEQYF
TGTGCCTGGAGCCAAAGCGGGAGACACTACGAGCAGTACTTC
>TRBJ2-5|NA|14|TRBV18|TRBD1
CASSPDRSQETQYF
TGTGCCAGCTCCCCGGACAGGTCCCAAGAGACCCAGTACTTC
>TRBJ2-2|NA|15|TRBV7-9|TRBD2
CASTSGRANTGELFF
TGTGCCAGTACTAGCGGGAGAGCGAACACCGGGGAGCTGTTTTTT
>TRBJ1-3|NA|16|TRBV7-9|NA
CASSPLGASSGNTIYF
TGTGCCAGCAGCCCCCTTGGCGCATCCTCTGGAAACACCATATATTTT
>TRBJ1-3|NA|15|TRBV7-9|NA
CASSSEEATGNTIYF
TGTGCCAGCAGCTCCGAGGAGGCAACTGGAAACACCATATATTTT
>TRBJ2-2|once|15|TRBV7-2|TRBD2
CASSSAGGVTGELFF
TGTGCCAGCAGCTCAGCGGGAGGTGTCACCGGGGAGCTGTTTTTT
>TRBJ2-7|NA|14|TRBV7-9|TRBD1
CASSFRTGAGKQYF
TGTGCCAGCAGCTTCCGGACAGGGGCCGGGAAGCAGTACTTC
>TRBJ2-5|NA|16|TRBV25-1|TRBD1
CASSESGTGTQETQYF
TGTGCCAGCAGTGAATCGGGGACAGGGACTCAAGAGACCCAGTACTTC
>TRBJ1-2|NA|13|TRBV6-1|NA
CASRQSRAYGYTF
TGTGCCAGCCGTCAGTCAAGGGCATATGGCTACACCTTC
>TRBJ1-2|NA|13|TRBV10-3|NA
CAIGKGGWDGYTF
TGTGCCATCGGAAAGGGCGGTTGGGATGGCTACACCTTC
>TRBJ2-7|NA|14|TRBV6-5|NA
CASSYGGVADEQYF
TGTGCCAGCAGTTACGGGGGAGTCGCCGACGAGCAGTACTTC
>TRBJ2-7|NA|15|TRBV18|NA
CASSPNRPGAGEQYF
TGTGCCAGCTCACCAAATCGTCCGGGGGCTGGCGAGCAGTACTTC
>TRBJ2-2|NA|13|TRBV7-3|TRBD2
CASSPGGTGELFF
TGTGCCAGCAGCCCGGGAGGCACCGGGGAGCTGTTTTTT
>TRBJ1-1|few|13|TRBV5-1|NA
CASSLVGPTEAFF
TGCGCCAGCAGCTTGGTGGGGCCCACTGAAGCTTTCTTT
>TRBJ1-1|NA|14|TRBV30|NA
CAWSVRVNGGKAFF
TGTGCCTGGAGTGTACGAGTTAATGGGGGCAAAGCTTTCTTT
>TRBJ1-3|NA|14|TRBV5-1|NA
CATEGRSSGNTIYF
TGCGCCACCGAAGGAAGGAGCTCTGGAAACACCATATATTTT
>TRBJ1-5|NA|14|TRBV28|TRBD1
CASKRQGFNQPQHF
TGTGCCAGCAAACGACAGGGGTTCAATCAGCCCCAGCATTTT
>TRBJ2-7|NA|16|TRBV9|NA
CASSERGVAGPYEQYF
TGTGCCAGCAGCGAGAGGGGAGTGGCAGGGCCCTACGAGCAGTACTTC
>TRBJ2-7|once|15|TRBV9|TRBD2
CASSVATGGPYEQYF
TGTGCCAGCAGCGTAGCAACGGGAGGGCCTTACGAGCAGTACTTC
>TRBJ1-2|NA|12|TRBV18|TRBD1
CASSWTGDGYTF
TGTGCCAGCTCGTGGACAGGGGATGGCTACACCTTC
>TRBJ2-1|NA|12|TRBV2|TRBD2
CASAPGGDEQFF
TGTGCCAGCGCCCCGGGGGGGGATGAGCAGTTCTTC
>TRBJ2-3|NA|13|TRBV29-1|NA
CSAQAGSTDTQYF
TGCAGCGCCCAGGCGGGTAGCACAGATACGCAGTATTTT
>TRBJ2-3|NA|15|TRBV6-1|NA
CASSVGVYGTDTQYF
TGTGCCAGCAGTGTTGGGGTGTATGGCACAGATACGCAGTATTTT
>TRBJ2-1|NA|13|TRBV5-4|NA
CASSTEFYNEQFF
TGTGCCAGCAGCACCGAGTTTTACAATGAGCAGTTCTTC
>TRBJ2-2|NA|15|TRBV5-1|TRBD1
CASSLGQGNTGELFF
TGCGCCAGCAGCTTAGGACAGGGCAACACCGGGGAGCTGTTTTTT
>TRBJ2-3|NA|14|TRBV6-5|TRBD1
CATPGQAIPDTQYF
TGTGCCACCCCCGGACAGGCCATCCCAGATACGCAGTATTTT
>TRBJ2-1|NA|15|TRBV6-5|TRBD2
CASRSGLAGYNEQFF
TGTGCCAGCAGATCCGGACTAGCGGGTTACAATGAGCAGTTCTTC
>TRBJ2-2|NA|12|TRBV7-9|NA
CASNPNTGELFF
TGTGCCAGCAACCCAAACACCGGGGAGCTGTTTTTT
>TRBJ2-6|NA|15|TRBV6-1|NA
CASRFTGSGANVLTF
TGTGCCAGCAGGTTCACAGGCTCTGGGGCCAACGTCCTGACTTTC
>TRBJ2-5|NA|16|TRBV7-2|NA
CASSLGGLWPQETQYF
TGTGCCAGCAGCTTAGGAGGTTTATGGCCCCAAGAGACCCAGTACTTC
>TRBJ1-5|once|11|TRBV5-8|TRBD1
CASSLGDRGRF
TGTGCCAGCAGCTTGGGGGACAGGGGAAGGTTT
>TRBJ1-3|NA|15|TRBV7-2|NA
CASSLVGVSGNTIYF
TGTGCCAGCAGCTTAGTTGGGGTCTCTGGAAACACCATATATTTT
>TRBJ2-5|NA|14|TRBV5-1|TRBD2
CASSLLAAQETQYF
TGCGCCAGCAGCCTACTAGCGGCACAAGAGACCCAGTACTTC
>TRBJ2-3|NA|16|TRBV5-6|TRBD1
CASSLGWQGATDTQYF
TGTGCCAGCAGCTTGGGTTGGCAGGGGGCTACAGATACGCAGTATTTT
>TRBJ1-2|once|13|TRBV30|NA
CAWSGTGRNGYTF
TGTGCCTGGAGTGGGACGGGGAGGAATGGCTACACCTTC
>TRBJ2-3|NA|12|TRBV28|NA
CASSSPTDTQYF
TGTGCCAGCAGTTCACCCACAGATACGCAGTATTTT